The 27 T cell receptor beta chains below all came from one sample that was sequenced in a study of T cell responses to AZD1222 COVID-19 vaccine. Generated by immunoSEQ multiplex PCR, the TCRdb table keeps only in-frame clones and is missing some. The sample has over 100,000 clones; roughly nine tenths are singletons. Sequenced material: peripheral blood, taken on day 0 of AZD1222 vaccination. These TCRs come from an adult in good health.

The chain carries TRBV7-2 and TRBJ2-5, with a tentative D call TRBD2 (7 bases). Trimming removed 5 bases at V and 4 bases at J, with 14 bases between. This CDR3 contains 14 residues. Germline values: CDR1 SGHTA, CDR2 FQGNSA. CDR3 nucleotides: TGTGCCAGCAGCCCTTGGGGAGGGGGAGAGACCCAGTACTTC. Protein sequence: CASSPWGGGETQYF.

The gene calls are TRBV7-9 and TRBJ1-1; no clear D. From germline, CDR1 is SEHNR and CDR2 FQNEAQ (reference sequence). This CDR3 contains 12 residues. V lost 6 bases to trimming and J lost 5 bases, with 10 bases between them. The CDR3 DNA follows: TGTGCCAGCAGTTCTGGTGGAACTGAAGCTTTCTTT. The encoded protein is CASSSGGTEAFF.

J is TRBJ1-2 and V is TRBV5-1, with 8 bases matching TRBD1. This CDR3 region has 13 residues. Per the germline V gene, CDR1 is SGHRS and CDR2 is YFSETQ. The J segment lost 0 bases and the V segment lost 7 bases, leaving 2 bases of the junction unmatched. The CDR3 coding sequence is TGCGCCAGCGGGACAGGCACTAACTATGGCTACACCTTC. It is translated as CASGTGTNYGYTF.

Only one count was recorded for this clone. The CDR3 loop reads CASRVGDREGDTQYF. CDR3 nucleotide sequence: TGTGCCAGCAGAGTAGGAGACCGCGAAGGGGATACGCAGTATTTT. This chain uses TRBV6-5 with TRBJ2-3; D gene ambiguous. CDR1 is MNHEY, CDR2 SVGAGI, per germline. The ends were cut back, 6 bases at V and 6 bases at J, with 19 bases in the middle. CDR3 length: 15 amino acids.

This clone was recorded only once. V gene TRBV30 combines with J gene TRBJ2-2; no reliable D call. This CDR3 is built from 11 residues. Between the trimmed V and J ends, which lost 3 bases and 7 bases, there was a span of 6 bases. CDR1 is GTSNPN and CDR2 is SVGIG in the germline V gene (reference sequence). In nucleotides, the CDR3 is TGTGCCTGGAGCTCCAACGGGGAGCTGTTTTTT. Protein product: CAWSSNGELFF.

This clone was recorded only once. This rearrangement joins TRBV2 to TRBJ2-5; D is possibly TRBD2 (6 bases). Germline loops: CDR1 SNHLY, CDR2 FYNNEI. V lost 4 bases, J lost 5 bases, and 14 bases lay in between. There are 14 residues in the CDR3. The CDR3 DNA sequence: TGTGCCAGCAGTGGAGGAGACGGGAGCGAGACCCAGTACTTC. This gives the protein CASSGGDGSETQYF.

The chain couples TRBV6-5 to TRBJ2-1, with D perhaps matching TRBD2 (6 bases). The CDR3 extends over 13 amino acids. Germline lookup yields CDR1 MNHEY and CDR2 SVGAGI. Trimming took off 11 bases at V and 5 bases at J, with 16 bases between the two ends. The CDR3 protein is CAPGVSHHNEQFF. The DNA for the CDR3 is TGTGCCCCGGGGGTTAGTCACCACAATGAGCAGTTCTTC.

The genes are TRBV29-1 and TRBJ1-1; possible D gene TRBD1, 6 bases. CDR1 and CDR2 (germline): SQVTM, ANQGSEA. V shed 0 bases and J shed 2 bases, with 13 bases lying between them. The CDR3 is 15 amino acids. CDR3 loop: CSVEDAGAGNTEAFF. Here the CDR3 DNA reads TGCAGCGTTGAAGATGCGGGGGCTGGAAACACTGAAGCTTTCTTT.

As DNA, the CDR3 is TGTGCCAGCAGCTTGACCGATTACTACAATGAGCAGTTCTTC. It codes for CASSLTDYYNEQFF. The chain uses TRBV5-6 and TRBJ2-1; D uncertain. This CDR3 is 14 amino acids long. The germline gives CDR1 SGHDT, CDR2 YYEEEE. Trimming left V 1 base short and J 3 bases short, with 8 bases between.

The V gene is TRBV3-1 (or the pseudogene TRBV3-2), the J gene TRBJ1-6; D not resolved. CDR3 size: 15 residues. Germline-derived CDR1 and CDR2 are LGHDT and YNNKEL (reference sequence). Trimming left V 0 bases short and J 10 bases short, with 13 bases between. In DNA, the CDR3 is TGTGCCAGCAGCCAAGATACGGTACGGAGCTCACCCCTCCACTTT. This encodes CASSQDTVRSSPLHF.

This clone showed up just once. This chain links TRBV18 with TRBJ2-7; 14 nucleotides line up with TRBD2. V lost 1 base to trimming and J lost 7 bases; unmatched junction nucleotides: 6. CDR3 length: 16 residues. Germline lookup yields CDR1 KGHSH and CDR2 LQKENI. The CDR3, as DNA: TGTGCCAGCTCACCACGCAGCGGACTAGCGGGAGGAGAGCAGTACTTC. As protein: CASSPRSGLAGGEQYF.

This clone was found once. V is TRBV7-8 and J is TRBJ2-3; TRBD2 aligns across 7 bases. The CDR3 is 16 amino acids. Germline V gives CDR1 SGHVS, CDR2 FQNEAQ. With 7 bases clipped from V and 2 bases from J, the junction kept 12 bases outside the gene matches. CDR3 in amino acids: CASTRTSDSFTDTQYF. CDR3 sequence (DNA): TGTGCCAGCACCCGAACTAGCGACTCCTTCACAGATACGCAGTATTTT.

V and J are TRBV5-8 and TRBJ1-5, with D unresolved. Germline CDR1 SGHTS, CDR2 YDEGEE. CDR3 length: 15 amino acids. V was pared by 4 bases and J by 2 bases, with 13 bases between. CDR3 DNA sequence: TGTGCCAGCAGCCCGGGTTGGGTCGGCAATCAGCCCCAGCATTTT. Residues: CASSPGWVGNQPQHF.

The chain joins TRBV5-4 to TRBJ2-7; 7 positions agree with TRBD2. CDR1 and CDR2 from the germline V gene are SGHNT and YYREEE (reference sequence). Trimming at V came to 10 bases and at J to 2 bases, leaving 9 bases not matched to a gene. The CDR3 is 13 amino acids. In DNA form, the CDR3 reads TGTGCCTGGGGGGGAGGGGTAGCCTACGAGCAGTACTTC. It is translated as CAWGGGVAYEQYF. The full variable domain, rest sourced from reference TRBV5-4 and TRBJ2-7, is ETGVTQSPTHLIKTRGQQVTLRCSSQSGHNTVSWYQQALGQGPQFIFQYYREEENGRGNFPPRFSGLQFPNYSSELNVNALELDDSALYLCAWGGGVAYEQYFGPGTRLTVT.

The chain has TRBV24-1 and TRBJ2-1; D is uncertain. CDR1 is KGHDR and CDR2 is SFDVKD in the germline V gene. Deletions cut 3 bases from V and 7 bases from J, with 9 bases between. The CDR3 consists of 13 residues. DNA of the CDR3: TGTGCCACCAGTGATCGGCTAGTAAATGAGCAGTTCTTC. It specifies CATSDRLVNEQFF.

The J gene is TRBJ2-2, the V gene TRBV5-1; TRBD2 aligns across 9 bases. V lost 0 bases to trimming and J lost 1 base; unmatched junction nucleotides: 1. The CDR3 runs to 16 residues. CDR1 SGHRS and CDR2 YFSETQ come from the germline V gene. The CDR3 coding sequence is TGCGCCAGCAGCTTGGGACTAGCGGTGAACACCGGGGAGCTGTTTTTT. This codes for CASSLGLAVNTGELFF.

This clone appeared a few times. The rearrangement links TRBV18 to TRBJ1-3, with a weak D call TRBD1 (5 bases). V was clipped by 1 base and J by 4 bases, with 8 bases between them. CDR1 and CDR2 (germline): KGHSH, LQKENI. The CDR3 consists of 14 residues. The CDR3 nucleotides read TGTGCCAGCTCACCACAGGGGAACGGAAACACCATATATTTT. This encodes CASSPQGNGNTIYF.

The rearrangement joins TRBV5-4 to TRBJ2-2; TRBD2 matches 7 bases. CDR1 and CDR2 from the germline V gene are SGHNT and YYREEE (reference sequence). Trimming at V came to 0 bases and at J to 4 bases, leaving 6 bases not matched to a gene. The CDR3 totals 16 residues. The CDR3, as DNA: TGTGCCAGCAGCTTGGTCCTGGCTAGCGGCACCGGGGAGCTGTTTTTT. Translation: CASSLVLASGTGELFF.

Only one count was recorded for this clone. The rearrangement links TRBV3-1 (or the pseudogene TRBV3-2) to TRBJ2-2; 7 bases align to TRBD1. There are 16 residues in the CDR3. Germline V gene lookup returns CDR1 LGHDT and CDR2 YNNKEL (reference sequence). The ends lost 4 bases at V and 2 bases at J; junction bases unmatched: 7. Here the CDR3 DNA reads TGTGCCAGCAGCCTCCAGACAGGGCCCAACACCGGGGAGCTGTTTTTT. This encodes CASSLQTGPNTGELFF.

CDR3 DNA sequence: TGTGCCAGCAGCTTAACGTGGGGGGACGAGCAGTACTTC. Residues: CASSLTWGDEQYF. The chain is built from TRBV7-3 and TRBJ2-7; D is perhaps TRBD2 (6 bases). The CDR3 contains 13 residues. The V gene lost 0 bases and the J gene lost 5 bases, with 8 bases spanning the gap. Germline V gives CDR1 SGHTA, CDR2 FQGTGA.

The chain employs TRBV6-5 and TRBJ1-2; D gene unclear. This CDR3 has 14 amino acids. Trimming cost V 2 bases and J 3 bases, with 10 bases left between them. The germline V gene has CDR1 MNHEY and CDR2 SVGAGI. CDR3 sequence reads: CASSYRARDYGYTF. The CDR3 bases are TGTGCCAGCAGTTACAGGGCCCGGGACTATGGCTACACCTTC.

The V and J genes are TRBV10-3 and TRBJ2-1; D call uncertain. This CDR3 has 11 residues. CDR1 is ENHRY and CDR2 is SYGVKD in the germline V gene. Between the trimmed V and J ends, which lost 8 bases and 7 bases, there was a span of 9 bases. CDR3 region: CAILRSNEQFF. The DNA for the CDR3 is TGTGCCATCCTTAGGTCTAATGAGCAGTTCTTC.

As regards this clone: Different DNA sequences within this sample yield the same CDR3. The chain links TRBV27 to TRBJ1-5; D is unclear. The length of the CDR3 is 13 residues. The V gene lost 8 bases and the J gene lost 5 bases, with 13 bases spanning the gap. The germline V gene has CDR1 MNHEY and CDR2 SMNVEV (reference sequence). CDR3 sequence reads: CASSLLGDQPQHF. The CDR3 DNA sequence: TGTGCCAGCTCCCTGCTCGGGGATCAGCCCCAGCATTTT.

J is TRBJ2-1 and V is TRBV7-2, with TRBD2 identical over 7 bases. V was pared by 2 bases and J by 8 bases, with 12 bases of the junction left unmatched. CDR1 SGHTA and CDR2 FQGNSA come from the germline V gene. CDR3 length: 16 residues. The CDR3 DNA is TGTGCCAGCAGCTTACTTGGTGGGAGGGCCATCGATGAGCAGTTCTTC. It encodes CASSLLGGRAIDEQFF.

V usage is TRBV15 and J usage is TRBJ1-1; 9 bases match TRBD1. CDR3 length equals 14 residues. Germline values: CDR1 LNHNV, CDR2 YYDKDF (reference sequence). V lost 3 bases to trimming and J lost 5 bases; unmatched junction nucleotides: 4. Written as DNA, the CDR3 is TGTGCCACCAGCAGGGGACAGGGCAGGACTGAAGCTTTCTTT. Its translation is CATSRGQGRTEAFF.

The rearrangement uses TRBV3-1 (or the pseudogene TRBV3-2) and TRBJ2-1; no firm D call. Germline V gene lookup returns CDR1 LGHDT and CDR2 YNNKEL (reference sequence). This CDR3 is built from 15 residues. V was shortened by 1 base and J by 0 bases, with 7 bases between the two germline ends. The CDR3 reads CASSQAPSSYNEQFF. The CDR3 DNA is TGTGCCAGCAGCCAAGCTCCCAGCTCCTACAATGAGCAGTTCTTC.

The chain links TRBV3-1 (or the pseudogene TRBV3-2) to TRBJ2-3; D is unclear. The germline V gene encodes CDR1 LGHDT and CDR2 YNNKEL (reference sequence). Trimming took off 2 bases at V and 4 bases at J, with 7 bases between the two ends. The CDR3 consists of 13 residues. The CDR3 is CASSQNAADTQYF. The DNA for the CDR3 is TGTGCCAGCAGCCAAAATGCTGCAGATACGCAGTATTTT.